Shown below are 5 T cell receptor beta chains from a single sample sequenced in a study of blood T cell repertoires in COVID-19. The assay was immunoSEQ multiplex PCR, and TCRdb's table has in-frame clones only and misses some. The sample has about 330,000 clones; about 88% are singletons. The source material was PBMCs or T cells enriched from blood (not recorded which). These receptor sequences come from a woman younger than 45 who had recovered from COVID-19.

A single count supports this clone. V usage is TRBV18 and J usage is TRBJ1-3; TRBD1 matches at 7 bases. This CDR3 is built from 16 residues. V was pared by 3 bases and J by 1 base, with 6 bases of the junction left unmatched. Germline CDR1 KGHSH, CDR2 LQKENI. The CDR3 here is CASSPGTAASGNTIYF. The CDR3 nucleotides read TGTGCCAGCTCACCCGGGACAGCCGCTTCTGGAAACACCATATATTTT.

The chain couples TRBV2 to TRBJ2-1, with 11 bases that match TRBD2. CDR1 is SNHLY, CDR2 FYNNEI, per germline. The CDR3 runs 13 residues. The CDR3 spells CATGTSGENEQFF. CDR3 DNA: TGTGCGACCGGGACTAGCGGCGAGAATGAGCAGTTCTTC.

The chain employs TRBV30 and TRBJ2-1; 9 positions agree with TRBD2. The CDR3 consists of 15 residues. Germline CDR1 is GTSNPN and CDR2 is SVGIG (reference sequence). With V trimmed by 3 bases and J by 8 bases, 11 bases remained unmatched. The CDR3 is CAWSLTSGVAHEQFF. DNA for the CDR3: TGTGCCTGGAGCCTGACTAGCGGAGTGGCCCATGAGCAGTTCTTC.

This chain connects TRBV11-3 to TRBJ2-3, with 11 bases lining up with TRBD2. The V segment lost 5 bases and the J segment 6 bases; nucleotides outside the gene matches: 10. CDR3 size: 16 residues. The germline gives CDR1 SGHNT, CDR2 YENEEA. CDR3 DNA: TGTGCCAGCAGCCATCTAGCGGGGGGTAAACCGGATACGCAGTATTTT. It is translated as CASSHLAGGKPDTQYF.

The rearrangement joins TRBV19 to TRBJ1-5, with D tentatively TRBD1 (6 bases). CDR1 and CDR2 (germline): LNHDA, SQIVND (reference sequence). Trimming shortened V by 4 bases and J by 4 bases, and 17 bases separated the two germline ends. The CDR3 length is 16 residues. This CDR3 is CASSTAGGAKNQPQHF. CDR3 in DNA: TGTGCCAGTAGTACCGCCGGGGGGGCGAAGAATCAGCCCCAGCATTTT.